The T cell receptor (beta chain) under discussion was sequenced for a study of identical twins. The V and J ends lost 0 bases and 7 bases respectively, with 13 bases between them. This CDR3 has 15 amino acids. CDR1 and CDR2 from the germline V gene are DFQATT and SNEGSKA (reference sequence). Overall study findings and caveats: Alpha sequences out of frame and shared by twins had excess low generation probability.

This clonotype was counted a few times. Its specificity is unknown. cDNA carried unique molecular identifiers, and a universal primer site was added by template switching. From the 5' RACE reads, TCRdb called clonotypes with MiXCR, one entry per CDR3 protein. The table includes roughly 1,500,000 distinct CDR3 sequences, less than 40% detected once. The receptor was isolated from a newborn girl in good health. This chain uses TRBV20-1 with TRBJ1-6; D perhaps matches TRBD1 (6 bases). The sequencing input was cord blood. CDR3 region: CSARDLQGSNSPLHF. The CDR3 nucleotides are TGCAGTGCTAGAGACCTACAGGGATCGAATTCACCCCTCCACTTT.